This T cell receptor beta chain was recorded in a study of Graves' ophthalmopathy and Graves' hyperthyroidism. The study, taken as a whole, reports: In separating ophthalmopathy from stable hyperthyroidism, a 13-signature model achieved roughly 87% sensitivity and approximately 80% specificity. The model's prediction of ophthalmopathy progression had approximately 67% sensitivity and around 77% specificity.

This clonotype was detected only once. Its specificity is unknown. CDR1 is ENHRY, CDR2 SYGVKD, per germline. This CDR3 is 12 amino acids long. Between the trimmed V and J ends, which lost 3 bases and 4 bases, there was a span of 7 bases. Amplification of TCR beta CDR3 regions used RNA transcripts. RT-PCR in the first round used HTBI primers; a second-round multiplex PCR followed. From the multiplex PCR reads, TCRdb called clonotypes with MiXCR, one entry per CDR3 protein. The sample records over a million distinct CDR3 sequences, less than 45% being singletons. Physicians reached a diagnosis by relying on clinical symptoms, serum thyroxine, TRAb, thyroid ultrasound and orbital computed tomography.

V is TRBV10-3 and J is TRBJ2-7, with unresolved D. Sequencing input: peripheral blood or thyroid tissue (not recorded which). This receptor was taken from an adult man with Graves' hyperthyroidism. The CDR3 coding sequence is TGTGCCATCAGTGAAACTCGGTACGAGCAGTACTTC. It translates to CAISETRYEQYF.